These 26 T cell receptor beta chains came from one sample sequenced in a study of blood T cell repertoires in COVID-19 (TCRdb year 2020). Library method: the immunoSEQ multiplex PCR assay. Drawn from immuneACCESS, this table holds only the in-frame rearrangements with V and J called that TCRdb kept. Clones are partly lost; checked studies trace under half to an unresolved V gene and leave the rest unexplained. The sample table holds under 200,000 clones, of which less than 85% were seen once. 4% to 6.5% of the sample lies in the top ten. The source material was PBMCs or T cells enriched from blood (not recorded which). These receptors came from a woman aged 55-70 years with acute COVID-19.

The J gene is TRBJ1-6, the V gene TRBV11-2; 7 nucleotides line up with TRBD1. Germline CDR1 and CDR2: SGHAT and FQNNGV. The CDR3 consists of 12 residues. V lost 2 bases, J lost 16 bases, and 5 bases stayed unmatched. This CDR3 is CASSLLEGQLHF. In DNA, the CDR3 is TGTGCCAGCAGCTTACTTGAGGGACAGCTCCACTTT.

This chain connects TRBV6-2 or TRBV6-3 to TRBJ2-7, with a tentative D call TRBD1 (6 bases). CDR3 size: 13 residues. V shed 5 bases and J shed 5 bases, with 13 bases lying between them. Germline V gene sequence: CDR1 MNHEY, CDR2 SVGEGT. CDR3 sequence (DNA): TGTGCCAGCAGTGACGGACAGCCCAACGAGCAGTACGTC. As protein: CASSDGQPNEQYV.

The CDR3 reads CATSIAGGAYEQYV. CDR3 DNA sequence: TGTGCCACCAGTATAGCGGGGGGGGCCTACGAGCAGTACGTC. The V and J genes are TRBV15 and TRBJ2-7, with 11 bases lining up with TRBD2. CDR1 and CDR2 (germline): LNHNV, YYDKDF (reference sequence). V lost 6 bases to trimming and J lost 2 bases; unmatched junction nucleotides: 3. The CDR3 has 14 amino acids.

This chain connects TRBV2 to TRBJ1-6; TRBD1 matches 9 bases. The CDR3 length is 14 residues. Germline CDR1 reads SNHLY; CDR2 reads FYNNEI. V lost 5 bases, J lost 8 bases, and 4 bases stayed unmatched. The CDR3 DNA reads TGTGCCAGCAGTTCCGGGACAGGGTATTCACCCCTCCACTTT. Its translation: CASSSGTGYSPLHF.

This chain connects TRBV7-2 to TRBJ1-2; D perhaps matches TRBD1 (5 bases). Trimming took off 3 bases at V and 0 bases at J, with 11 bases between the two ends. This CDR3 region has 15 residues. Germline V gene lookup returns CDR1 SGHTA and CDR2 FQGNSA. CDR3 DNA sequence: TGTGCCAGCAGCTTTGGGAAGGGGCCTAACTATGGCTACACCTTC. Translated, it gives CASSFGKGPNYGYTF.

This sequence joins TRBV19 and TRBJ1-5; D uncertain. The CDR3 sequence is 15 residues long. V was trimmed by 4 bases and J by 0 bases, leaving 10 bases between them. The germline CDR1 and CDR2 sequences are LNHDA and SQIVND (reference sequence). The CDR3 DNA reads as TGTGCCAGTAGTACTACTCGCGGTAGCAATCAGCCCCAGCATTTT. As protein: CASSTTRGSNQPQHF.

The V gene is TRBV6-5, the J gene TRBJ1-5; 10 bases match TRBD1. J was trimmed by 9 bases and V by 5 bases; bases with no gene match: 7. The CDR3 has 14 residues. In germline, CDR1 is MNHEY, CDR2 SVGAGI. DNA for the CDR3: TGTGCCAGCAGTCACGGGACAGGGGAGTTGCCCCAGCATTTT. Its protein product is CASSHGTGELPQHF.

This clone occurred once. This chain connects TRBV5-1 to TRBJ2-1; 8 bases agree with TRBD2. There are 18 residues in the CDR3. The V gene end was trimmed by 7 bases and the J gene end by 1 base; junction bases not matched to a gene: 16. CDR1 is SGHRS and CDR2 is YFSETQ in the germline V gene. CDR3 bases: TGCGCCAGCGCCTGGGAGACTCGGGGGGGCCGGTCCTACAATGAGCAGTTCTTC. It is translated as CASAWETRGGRSYNEQFF.

V usage is TRBV2 and J usage is TRBJ2-7; D might be TRBD1 (6 bases). CDR3 length equals 14 residues. V dropped 5 bases and J dropped 2 bases, with 13 bases sitting between them. Germline CDR1 SNHLY, CDR2 FYNNEI. The CDR3 DNA follows: TGTGCCAGCAGTTCCACAGGGTTGGCCTACGAGCAGTACTTC. It translates to CASSSTGLAYEQYF. Full variable domain (outside the CDR3, taken from reference TRBV2 and TRBJ2-7): EPEVTQTPSHQVTQMGQEVILRCVPISNHLYFYWYRQILGQKVEFLVSFYNNEISEKSEIFDDQFSVERPDGSNFTLKIRSTKLEDSAMYFCASSSTGLAYEQYFGPGTRLTVT.

This clone has just a few counts. The CDR3 here is CASSDPGGNTEAFF. The CDR3 nucleotides are TGCGCCAGCAGTGACCCGGGAGGGAACACTGAAGCTTTCTTT. The chain combines TRBV10-1 with TRBJ1-1; D is undetermined. Germline V gene sequence: CDR1 WNHNN, CDR2 SYGVQD (reference sequence). The length of the CDR3 is 14 residues. Trimming cost V 3 bases and J 1 base, with 9 bases left between them.

The CDR3 nucleotides read TGTGCCAGCAGTTCAAGCTACAGGGACAGGGGGGCCGGGGAGCTGTTTTTT. It translates to CASSSSYRDRGAGELFF. The J gene is TRBJ2-2, the V gene TRBV28; TRBD1 matches at 11 bases. Germline V gene data show CDR1 as MDHEN and CDR2 as SYDVKM. CDR3 length: 17 amino acids. J gave up 6 bases and V 4 bases, and 10 bases lay outside the gene matches.

A few counts support this clone. This CDR3 is CASSEGTESYGYTF. Here the CDR3 DNA reads TGTGCCAGCAGTGAAGGGACAGAGTCCTATGGCTACACCTTC. The chain joins TRBV6-1 to TRBJ1-2; D might be TRBD1 (6 bases). The germline V and J ends were trimmed by 1 base and 4 bases, with 10 bases remaining between them. The CDR3 extends over 14 amino acids. Germline CDR1 reads MNHNS; CDR2 reads SASEGT.

This clone occurred a few times. This chain uses TRBV12-3 or TRBV12-4 with TRBJ1-2; 8 bases fit TRBD1. There are 13 residues in the CDR3. V shed 3 bases and J 6 bases; nucleotides not matched to a gene: 3. CDR3 protein: CASSLYRGNGYTF. The CDR3 DNA sequence: TGTGCCAGCAGTTTGTACAGGGGGAATGGCTACACCTTC.

The CDR3 protein is CASRTGDFTGELFF. The CDR3 bases are TGTGCCAGCCGGACAGGGGACTTTACCGGGGAGCTGTTTTTT. The chain couples TRBV6-4 to TRBJ2-2; 9 nucleotides line up with TRBD1. V shed 8 bases and J 5 bases; nucleotides not matched to a gene: 6. This CDR3 has 14 residues. Germline lookup yields CDR1 MRHNA and CDR2 SNTAGT.

This clone was recorded only once. In DNA form, the CDR3 reads TGCGCCAGCAGCTTCCCAGGGGGCACCACTGAAGCTTTCTTT. Translating gives CASSFPGGTTEAFF. The rearrangement joins TRBV5-1 to TRBJ1-1; 8 bases match TRBD1. Germline values: CDR1 SGHRS, CDR2 YFSETQ. The CDR3 extends over 14 amino acids. The trim removed 2 bases at V and 4 bases at J, leaving 4 bases unmatched.

The rearrangement joins TRBV10-1 to TRBJ1-1; D call uncertain. V lost 5 bases, J lost 1 base, and 8 bases lay in between. From germline, CDR1 is WNHNN and CDR2 SYGVQD (reference sequence). The CDR3 length is 13 residues. The DNA for the CDR3 is TGCGCCAGCAGTAGACCAGGGAACACTGAAGCTTTCTTT. It is translated as CASSRPGNTEAFF.

The chain carries TRBV6-5 and TRBJ2-3; 11 nucleotides align to TRBD2. V lost 4 bases and J lost 2; bases outside the gene matches: 5. This CDR3 has 16 residues. CDR1 and CDR2 (germline): MNHEY, SVGAGI. The chain's CDR3 is CASSLGTSGFTDTQYF. The CDR3 region has the DNA TGTGCCAGCAGTTTGGGGACTAGCGGATTCACAGATACGCAGTATTTT.

The chain links TRBV6-5 to TRBJ1-2; 9 nucleotides line up with TRBD1. V trimming: 2 bases; J trimming: 6 bases; junction bases outside the gene matches: 1. CDR1 is MNHEY and CDR2 is SVGAGI in the germline V gene. CDR3 length: 13 amino acids. The CDR3 region has the DNA TGTGCCAGCAGTTACGGGACAGGGCATGGCTACACCTTC. Translated: CASSYGTGHGYTF.

This chain links TRBV24-1 with TRBJ1-5; TRBD1 is a possible D gene (6 bases). This CDR3 contains 15 residues. Germline lookup yields CDR1 KGHDR and CDR2 SFDVKD. With 10 bases removed from V and 2 bases from J, the gap between germline ends came to 17 bases. DNA for the CDR3: TGTGCCACTGGTAACAGGGAAATGGGCAATCAGCCCCAGCATTTT. Translating it yields CATGNREMGNQPQHF.

The V gene is TRBV7-2, the J gene TRBJ2-6, with 7 bases aligning to TRBD1. Germline CDR1 reads SGHTA; CDR2 reads FQGNSA. The V segment lost 5 bases and the J segment 12 bases; nucleotides outside the gene matches: 7. The CDR3 extends over 13 amino acids. In DNA, the CDR3 is TGTGCCAGCAGCACCGGGACAGCACGCGTCCTGACTTTC. Its protein is CASSTGTARVLTF. The full variable domain, with the rest looked up from reference TRBV7-2 and TRBJ2-6, is GAGVSQSPSNKVTEKGKDVELRCDPISGHTALYWYRQSLGQGLEFLIYFQGNSAPDKSGLPSDRFSAERTGGSVSTLTIQRTQQEDSAVYLCASSTGTARVLTFGAGSRLTVL.

V gene TRBV6-2 or TRBV6-3 combines with J gene TRBJ1-1; D call uncertain. Between the trimmed V and J ends, which lost 5 bases and 5 bases, there was a span of 15 bases. In germline, CDR1 is MNHEY, CDR2 SVGEGT. The CDR3 length is 14 residues. This CDR3 reads CASSRAPRKTEAFF. The CDR3 DNA reads as TGTGCCAGCAGTCGTGCCCCGAGGAAGACTGAAGCTTTCTTT.

V and J are TRBV30 and TRBJ1-2; D is undetermined. Deletions cut 6 bases from V and 3 bases from J, with 14 bases between. The CDR3 is 13 residues long. The germline V gene encodes CDR1 GTSNPN and CDR2 SVGIG (reference sequence). Written as DNA, the CDR3 is TGTGCCTGCCCCACGGGATTCGACTATGGCTACACCTTC. Amino acid sequence: CACPTGFDYGYTF.

The gene calls are TRBV7-9 and TRBJ1-2, with D unclear. The germline V and J ends were trimmed by 0 bases and 7 bases, with 6 bases remaining between them. The CDR3 extends over 12 amino acids. Germline values: CDR1 SEHNR, CDR2 FQNEAQ (reference sequence). CDR3 coding DNA: TGTGCCAGCAGCTTAGCAACAAGTGGCTACACCTTC. It translates to CASSLATSGYTF.

This clone has only a few counts. V usage is TRBV7-9 and J usage is TRBJ1-5; TRBD1 agrees at 9 bases. In germline, CDR1 is SEHNR, CDR2 FQNEAQ (reference sequence). CDR3 length equals 15 residues. Unmatched junction bases numbered 2, after V lost 4 bases and J lost 1 base. CDR3 protein: CASSSGQGSNQPQHF. The CDR3 region has the DNA TGTGCCAGCAGCTCGGGACAGGGAAGCAATCAGCCCCAGCATTTT.

The chain couples TRBV18 to TRBJ1-4, with D uncertain. CDR3 length: 13 residues. V was clipped by 7 bases and J by 5 bases, with 11 bases between them. Germline assignment: CDR1 KGHSH and CDR2 LQKENI. CDR3 residues: CASFSGGNEKLFF. CDR3 DNA sequence: TGTGCCAGCTTTAGCGGAGGGAATGAAAAACTGTTTTTT.

This clone was counted at least ten times. The gene calls are TRBV7-9 and TRBJ2-1, with a possible D match to TRBD2 (5 bases). The V end was cut by 5 bases, the J end by 7 bases, with 15 bases between. CDR3 size: 14 residues. The germline V gene has CDR1 SEHNR and CDR2 FQNEAQ (reference sequence). DNA for the CDR3: TGTGCCAGCAGCCCGGGGTCCCCGCGGAATGAGCAGTTCTTC. Translated: CASSPGSPRNEQFF.